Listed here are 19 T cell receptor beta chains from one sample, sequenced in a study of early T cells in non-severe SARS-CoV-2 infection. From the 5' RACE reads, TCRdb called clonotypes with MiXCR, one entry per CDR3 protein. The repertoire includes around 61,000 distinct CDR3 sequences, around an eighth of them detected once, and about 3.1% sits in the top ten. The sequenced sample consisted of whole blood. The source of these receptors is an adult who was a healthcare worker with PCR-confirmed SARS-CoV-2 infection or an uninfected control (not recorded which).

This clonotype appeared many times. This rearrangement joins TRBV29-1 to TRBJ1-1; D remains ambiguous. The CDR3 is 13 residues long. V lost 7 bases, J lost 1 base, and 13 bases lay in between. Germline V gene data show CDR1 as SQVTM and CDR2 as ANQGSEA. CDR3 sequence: CSALGGRNTEAFF. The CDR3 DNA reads TGCAGCGCGTTGGGAGGCCGGAACACTGAAGCTTTCTTT.

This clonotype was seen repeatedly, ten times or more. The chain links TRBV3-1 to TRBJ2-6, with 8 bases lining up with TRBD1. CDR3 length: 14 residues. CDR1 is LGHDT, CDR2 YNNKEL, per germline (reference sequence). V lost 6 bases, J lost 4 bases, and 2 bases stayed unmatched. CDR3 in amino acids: CASRTGAGANVLTF. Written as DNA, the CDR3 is TGTGCCAGCAGGACAGGGGCCGGGGCCAACGTCCTGACTTTC.

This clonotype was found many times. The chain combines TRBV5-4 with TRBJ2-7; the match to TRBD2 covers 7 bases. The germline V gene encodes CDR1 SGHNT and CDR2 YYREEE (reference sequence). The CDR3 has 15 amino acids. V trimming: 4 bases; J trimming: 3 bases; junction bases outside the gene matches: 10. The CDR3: CASSGGGGRGYEQYF. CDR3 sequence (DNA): TGTGCCAGCAGCGGGGGTGGCGGGAGAGGCTACGAGCAGTACTTC.

Here the CDR3 DNA reads TGTGCCATCAGTGACCCGTTTGGGTCCGGGGAGCTGTTTTTT. It encodes CAISDPFGSGELFF. The chain uses TRBV10-3 and TRBJ2-2, with D hard to call. The CDR3 is 14 residues long. V was cut by 3 bases and J by 6 bases, with 11 bases left in between. Germline CDR1 is ENHRY and CDR2 is SYGVKD.

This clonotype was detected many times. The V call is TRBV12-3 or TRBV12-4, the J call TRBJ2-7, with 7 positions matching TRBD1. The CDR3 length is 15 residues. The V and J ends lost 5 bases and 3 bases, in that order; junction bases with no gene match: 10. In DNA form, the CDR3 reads TGTGCCAGCAGTACCCACAGGGGAAGTTTCTACGAGCAGTACTTC. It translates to CASSTHRGSFYEQYF.

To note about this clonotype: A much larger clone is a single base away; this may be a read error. In nucleotides, the CDR3 is TGTGACAGCAGCTTAGGACAGACGAACACTGAAGCTTTCTTT. This encodes CDSSLGQTNTEAFF. The genes are TRBV7-9 and TRBJ1-1; possible D gene TRBD1, 6 bases. CDR3 length equals 14 residues. CDR1 is SEHNR, CDR2 FQNEAQ, per germline (reference sequence).

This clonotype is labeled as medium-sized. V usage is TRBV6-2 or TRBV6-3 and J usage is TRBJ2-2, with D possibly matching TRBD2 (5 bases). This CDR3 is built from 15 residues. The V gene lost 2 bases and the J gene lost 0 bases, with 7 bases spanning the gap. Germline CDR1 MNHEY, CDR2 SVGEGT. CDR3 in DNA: TGTGCCAGCAGTTACATAGCGCCGAACACCGGGGAGCTGTTTTTT. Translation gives CASSYIAPNTGELFF.

The CDR3, as DNA: TGTGCCAGCAGATCGACAGGGGAAGGAGGCTACACCTTC. Protein sequence: CASRSTGEGGYTF. The rearrangement links TRBV6-2 or TRBV6-3 to TRBJ1-2; 8 bases fit TRBD1. This CDR3 spans 13 amino acids. Germline V gene sequence: CDR1 MNHEY, CDR2 SVGEGT. With 6 bases clipped from V and 8 bases from J, the junction kept 8 bases outside the gene matches.

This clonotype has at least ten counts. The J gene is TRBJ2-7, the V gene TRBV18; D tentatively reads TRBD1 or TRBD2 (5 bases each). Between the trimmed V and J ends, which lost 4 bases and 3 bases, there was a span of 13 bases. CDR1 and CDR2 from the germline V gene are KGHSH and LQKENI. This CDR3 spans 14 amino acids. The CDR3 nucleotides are TGTGCCAGCTCACTTCCGGGACGAGGCTACGAGCAGTACTTC. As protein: CASSLPGRGYEQYF.

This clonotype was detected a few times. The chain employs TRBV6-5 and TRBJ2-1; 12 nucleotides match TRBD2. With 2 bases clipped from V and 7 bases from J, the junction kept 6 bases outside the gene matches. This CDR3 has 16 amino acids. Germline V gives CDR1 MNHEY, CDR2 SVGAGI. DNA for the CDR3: TGTGCCAGCAGTTACACGGGGCTAGCGGGGGGGAATGAGCAGTTCTTC. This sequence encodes CASSYTGLAGGNEQFF.

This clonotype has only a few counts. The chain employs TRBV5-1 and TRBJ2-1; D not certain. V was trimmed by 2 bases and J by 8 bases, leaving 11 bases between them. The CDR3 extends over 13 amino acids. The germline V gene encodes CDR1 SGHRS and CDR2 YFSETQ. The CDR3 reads CASSLTREDEQFF. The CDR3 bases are TGCGCCAGCAGCTTAACTCGAGAGGATGAGCAGTTCTTC.

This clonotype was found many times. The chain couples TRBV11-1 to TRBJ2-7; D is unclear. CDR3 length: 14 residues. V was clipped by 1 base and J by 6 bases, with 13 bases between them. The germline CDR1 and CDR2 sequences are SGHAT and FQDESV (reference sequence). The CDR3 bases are TGTGCCAGCAGCTTAGGCGTGGATTCTAGCGAGCAGTACTTC. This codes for CASSLGVDSSEQYF.

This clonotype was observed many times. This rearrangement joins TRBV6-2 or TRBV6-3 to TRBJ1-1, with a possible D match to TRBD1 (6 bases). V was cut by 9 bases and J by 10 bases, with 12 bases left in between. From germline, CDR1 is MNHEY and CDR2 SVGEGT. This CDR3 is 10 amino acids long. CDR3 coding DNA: TGTGCCAGTGGGGACATAAGAGCTTTCTTT. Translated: CASGDIRAFF.

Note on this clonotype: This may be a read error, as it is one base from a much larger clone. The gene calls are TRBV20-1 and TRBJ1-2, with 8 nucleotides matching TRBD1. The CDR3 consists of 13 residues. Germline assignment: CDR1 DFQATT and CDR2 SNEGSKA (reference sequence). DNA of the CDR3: TGCAGAGCGAAGGACAGGGCGGACTATGGCTACACCTTC. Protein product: CRAKDRADYGYTF.

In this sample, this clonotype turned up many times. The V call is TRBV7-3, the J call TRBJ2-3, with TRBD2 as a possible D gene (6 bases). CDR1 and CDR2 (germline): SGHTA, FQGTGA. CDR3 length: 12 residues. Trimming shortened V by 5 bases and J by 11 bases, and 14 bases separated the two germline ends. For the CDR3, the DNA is TGTGCCAGCAGCCCACGGCGGGGCGGGCAGTATTTT. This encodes CASSPRRGGQYF.

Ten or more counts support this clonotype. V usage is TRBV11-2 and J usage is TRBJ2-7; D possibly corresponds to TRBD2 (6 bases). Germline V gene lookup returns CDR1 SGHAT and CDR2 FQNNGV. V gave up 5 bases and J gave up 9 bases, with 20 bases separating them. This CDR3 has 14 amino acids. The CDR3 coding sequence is TGTGCCAGCAGCACGGGACTGCCTCCTATAGGGCAGTACTTC. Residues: CASSTGLPPIGQYF.

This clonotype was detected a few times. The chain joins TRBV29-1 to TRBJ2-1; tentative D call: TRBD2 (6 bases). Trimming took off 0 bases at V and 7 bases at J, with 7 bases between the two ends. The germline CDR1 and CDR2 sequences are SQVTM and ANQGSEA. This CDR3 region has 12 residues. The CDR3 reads CSVEEGGNEQFF. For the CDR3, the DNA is TGCAGCGTTGAAGAAGGAGGGAATGAGCAGTTCTTC.

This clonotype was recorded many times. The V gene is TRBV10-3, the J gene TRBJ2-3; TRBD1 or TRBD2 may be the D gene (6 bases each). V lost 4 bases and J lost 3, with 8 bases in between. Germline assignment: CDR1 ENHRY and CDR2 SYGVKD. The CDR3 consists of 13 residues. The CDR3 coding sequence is TGTGCCATCAGTGGGGGGGCAACAGATACGCAGTATTTT. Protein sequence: CAISGGATDTQYF.

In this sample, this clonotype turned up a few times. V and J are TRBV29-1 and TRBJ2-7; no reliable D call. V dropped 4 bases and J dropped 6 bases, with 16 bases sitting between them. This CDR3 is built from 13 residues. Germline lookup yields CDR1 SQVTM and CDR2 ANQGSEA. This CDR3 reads CSVVVQNVGEQYF. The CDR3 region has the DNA TGCAGCGTTGTGGTGCAGAACGTAGGCGAGCAGTACTTC.